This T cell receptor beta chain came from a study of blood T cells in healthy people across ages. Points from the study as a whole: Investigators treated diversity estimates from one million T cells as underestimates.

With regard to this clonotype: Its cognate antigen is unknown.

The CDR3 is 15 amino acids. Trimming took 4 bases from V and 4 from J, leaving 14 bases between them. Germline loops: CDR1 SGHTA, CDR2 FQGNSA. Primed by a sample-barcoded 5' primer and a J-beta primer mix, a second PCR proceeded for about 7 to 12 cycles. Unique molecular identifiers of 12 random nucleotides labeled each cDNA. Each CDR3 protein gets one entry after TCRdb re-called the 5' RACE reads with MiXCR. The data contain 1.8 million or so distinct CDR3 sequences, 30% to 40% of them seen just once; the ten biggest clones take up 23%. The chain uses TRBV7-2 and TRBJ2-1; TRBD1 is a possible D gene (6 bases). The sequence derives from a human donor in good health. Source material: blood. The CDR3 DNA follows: TGTGCCAGCAGCTCCTCAGGGGCTAGATACAATGAGCAGTTCTTC. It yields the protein CASSSSGARYNEQFF.